The subject of this entry is one TCR beta chain. What it binds is unknown. This entry is derived from a study of cytomegalovirus exposure and HLA in healthy donors. V lost 5 bases, J lost 1 base, and 14 bases lay in between. The CDR3 sequence is 15 residues long. Germline-derived CDR1 and CDR2 are LNHDA and SQIVND (reference sequence). The data were produced by immunoSEQ multiplex PCR, yet TCRdb's version contains in-frame clones alone and is incomplete. The sample has around 300,000 clones; around 89% are singletons. Study-level findings and limits: Reported performance of the classifier showed diagnosis of cytomegalovirus status with high specificity and sensitivity. The authors listed approximately 150 TCR beta chains as cytomegalovirus-associated.

The chain employs TRBV19 and TRBJ1-1; D is undetermined. Sequencing was carried out using PBMCs. The sequence was obtained from a woman aged 18 to 35 in good health and CMV-seronegative. The CDR3 bases are TGTGCCAGTAGTCAGAGCGGTAAGGCGAACACTGAAGCTTTCTTT. This sequence encodes CASSQSGKANTEAFF.